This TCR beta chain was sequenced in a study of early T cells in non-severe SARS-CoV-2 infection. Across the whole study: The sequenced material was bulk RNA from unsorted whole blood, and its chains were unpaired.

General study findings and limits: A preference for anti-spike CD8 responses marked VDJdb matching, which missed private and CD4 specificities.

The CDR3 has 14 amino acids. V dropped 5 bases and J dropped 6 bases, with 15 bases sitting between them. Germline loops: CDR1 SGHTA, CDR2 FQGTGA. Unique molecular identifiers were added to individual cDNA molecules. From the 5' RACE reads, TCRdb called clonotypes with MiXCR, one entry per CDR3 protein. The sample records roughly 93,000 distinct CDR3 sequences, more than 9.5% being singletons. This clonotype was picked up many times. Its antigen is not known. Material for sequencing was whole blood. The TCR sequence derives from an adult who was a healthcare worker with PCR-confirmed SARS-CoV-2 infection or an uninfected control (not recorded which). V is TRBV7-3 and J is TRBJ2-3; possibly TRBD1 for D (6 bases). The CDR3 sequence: CASSPTVQGDTQYF. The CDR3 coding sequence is TGTGCCAGCAGCCCGACCGTCCAGGGGGATACGCAGTATTTT. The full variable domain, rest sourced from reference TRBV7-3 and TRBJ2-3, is GAGVSQTPSNKVTEKGKYVELRCDPISGHTALYWYRQSLGQGPEFLIYFQGTGAADDSGLPNDRFFAVRPEGSVSTLKIQRTERGDSAVYLCASSPTVQGDTQYFGPGTRLTVL.